This T cell receptor beta chain was sequenced in a study of blood T cell repertoires in COVID-19. The wider study: There were acute and convalescent COVID-19 samples, and they came from the United States, Italy and Spain. T cells, B-cell-depleted T cells, or PBMCs supplied cDNA or gDNA.

In the study's own analysis: By means of reference gene primer amplification, nucleated cell counts were estimated. Repertoires were generated with immunoSEQ multiplex PCR, while TCRdb's copy carries only in-frame clones and drops some. D and trimming come from the DNA, and the V and J calls and clone size come from that table. Of a few hundred thousand clones listed, around 87% were seen once; the top ten hold over 2%. Germline V gene lookup returns CDR1 MDHEN and CDR2 SYDVKM. The length of the CDR3 is 13 residues. The V end was cut by 4 bases, the J end by 2 bases, with 6 bases between. V and J are TRBV28 and TRBJ2-1; D is possibly TRBD1 (5 bases). The sequenced sample consisted of peripheral blood. The TCR comes from a woman in her 50s with acute or convalescent COVID-19. The DNA for the CDR3 is TGTGCCAGCAGTTCGACAGCCTACAATGAGCAGTTCTTC. This sequence encodes CASSSTAYNEQFF.